The TCR beta chain under discussion was sequenced for a study of blood T cell repertoires in COVID-19. Study-wide context: Samples came from the United States, Italy and Spain, spanning acute and convalescent COVID-19. Sample material is recorded as cDNA or gDNA derived from T cells, B-cell-depleted T cells, or PBMCs.

As processed by the authors: Estimates of nucleated cell counts were drawn from the amplification of reference gene primers. Data came from immunoSEQ multiplex PCR; TCRdb stores just in-frame clones and leaves some out. From that table come the V and J calls and clone size; the DNA was used to work out D and trimming. The table records approximately 250,000 clones, roughly 85% of them present only once. This clone was detected only a few times. The TCR originated in a man aged 40-49 years with acute or convalescent COVID-19. What was sequenced was peripheral blood.

The DNA for the CDR3 is TGTGCCAGCAGCTTGTCTCGGAACACTGAAGCTTTCTTT. It encodes CASSLSRNTEAFF. J is TRBJ1-1 and V is TRBV5-4; D uncertain. The germline V gene has CDR1 SGHNT and CDR2 YYREEE (reference sequence). Trimming left V 1 base short and J 1 base short, with 5 bases between. CDR3 length: 13 amino acids. Full variable domain (outside the CDR3, taken from reference TRBV5-4 and TRBJ1-1): ETGVTQSPTHLIKTRGQQVTLRCSSQSGHNTVSWYQQALGQGPQFIFQYYREEENGRGNFPPRFSGLQFPNYSSELNVNALELDDSALYLCASSLSRNTEAFFGQGTRLTVV.